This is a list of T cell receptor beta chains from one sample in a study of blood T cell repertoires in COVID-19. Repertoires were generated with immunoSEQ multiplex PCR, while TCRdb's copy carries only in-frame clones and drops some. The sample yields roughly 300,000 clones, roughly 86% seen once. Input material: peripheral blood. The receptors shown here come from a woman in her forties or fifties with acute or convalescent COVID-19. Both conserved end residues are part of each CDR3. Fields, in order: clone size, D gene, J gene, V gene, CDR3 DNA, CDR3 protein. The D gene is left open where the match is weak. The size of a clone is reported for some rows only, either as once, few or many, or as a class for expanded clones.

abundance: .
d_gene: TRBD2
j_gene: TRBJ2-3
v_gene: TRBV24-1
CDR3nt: TGTGCCACCAGTCCGCCCGGACTAGCGACAGATACGCAGTATTTT
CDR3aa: CATSPPGLATDTQYF

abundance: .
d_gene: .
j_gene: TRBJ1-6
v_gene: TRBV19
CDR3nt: TGTGCCAGTACCCGCGGATCGTTTGGTTCACCCCTCCACTTT
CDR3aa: CASTRGSFGSPLHF

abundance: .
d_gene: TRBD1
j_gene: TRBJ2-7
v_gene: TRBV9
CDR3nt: TGTGCCAGCAGCGCTGACAGGGGGCGCGAGCAGTACTTC
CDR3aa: CASSADRGREQYF

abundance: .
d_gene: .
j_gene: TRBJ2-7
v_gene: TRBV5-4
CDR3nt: TGTGCCAGCAGCTTGGCCTGGGCTAGCGTCAGCCCGACCTCCTACGAGCAGTACTTC
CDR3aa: CASSLAWASVSPTSYEQYF

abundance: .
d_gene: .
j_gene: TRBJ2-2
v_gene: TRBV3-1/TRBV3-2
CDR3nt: TGTGCCAGCCACTATGGGAGCGGGAACACCGGGGAGCTGTTTTTT
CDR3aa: CASHYGSGNTGELFF

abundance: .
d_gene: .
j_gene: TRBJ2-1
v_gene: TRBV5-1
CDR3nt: TGCGCCAGCAGCTTGGCGACATACAATGAGCAGTTCTTC
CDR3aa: CASSLATYNEQFF

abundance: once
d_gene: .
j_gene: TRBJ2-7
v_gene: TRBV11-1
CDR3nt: TGTGCCAGCAGCTTAATTCGGGACAACTACGAGCAGTACTTC
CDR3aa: CASSLIRDNYEQYF

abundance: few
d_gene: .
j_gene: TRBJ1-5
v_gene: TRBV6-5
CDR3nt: TGTGCCCAGCGCCCTCCTAGCAATCAGCCCCAGCATTTT
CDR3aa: CAQRPPSNQPQHF

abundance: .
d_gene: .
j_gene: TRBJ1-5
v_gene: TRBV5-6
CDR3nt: TGTGCCAGCAGACCTCCAGGGGCTTCTCAGCCCCAGCATTTT
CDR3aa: CASRPPGASQPQHF

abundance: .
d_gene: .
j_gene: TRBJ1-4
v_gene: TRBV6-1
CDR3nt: TGTGCCAGCACTGATTCGTGGACAGACTTGAATGAAAAACTGTTTTTT
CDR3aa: CASTDSWTDLNEKLFF